The rows below give T cell receptor beta chains drawn from one sample of a study of cytomegalovirus exposure and HLA in healthy donors. Data came from immunoSEQ multiplex PCR; TCRdb stores just in-frame clones and leaves some out. The data show roughly 63,000 clones, about 90% seen once. The sequenced material came from PBMCs. The receptors here all came from a woman younger than 35 in good health and CMV-seronegative. CDR3s include the opening cysteine and the closing phenylalanine or tryptophan. A D gene is named only where the DNA matches it firmly. Rows may omit the clone size; those that give it use once, few, many or a size class.

d_gene | abundance | j_gene | v_gene | CDR3nt | CDR3aa
TRBD1 | . | TRBJ1-2 | TRBV5-1 | TGCGCCAGCAGCCCCACTGACAGGGTTAACTATGGCTACACCTTC | CASSPTDRVNYGYTF
. | . | TRBJ2-7 | TRBV5-1 | TGCGCCAGCAGCTTGAGGGGCGAGCAGTACTTC | CASSLRGEQYF
. | . | TRBJ2-7 | TRBV4-2 | TGTGCCAGCAGCCAGGGGGGGCCGGACAGTCGGGAGCAGTACTTC | CASSQGGPDSREQYF
TRBD2 | . | TRBJ2-5 | TRBV29-1 | TGCAGCGGCCAGCGGGGGACACAAGAGACCCAGTACTTC | CSGQRGTQETQYF
. | once | TRBJ2-1 | TRBV11-2 | TGTGCCAGCAGCCCAGCGGCTGGACATGAGCAGTTCTTC | CASSPAAGHEQFF
. | few | TRBJ1-6 | TRBV27 | TGTGCCAATGAGGCACCCCTCCACTTT | CANEAPLHF
TRBD2 | . | TRBJ2-3 | TRBV5-1 | TGCGCCAGCTCAGCGGGGGCTCGCACAGATACGCAGTATTTT | CASSAGARTDTQYF
. | . | TRBJ1-2 | TRBV5-4 | TGTGCCAGCAAGGACACAGGGATGCTCGGTGGCTACACCTTC | CASKDTGMLGGYTF
. | . | TRBJ1-1 | TRBV4-2 | TGTGCCAGCAGCCAAGAATCGCAGGGTTCTCTTAGGCACACTGAAGCTTTCTTT | CASSQESQGSLRHTEAFF
TRBD2 | . | TRBJ2-1 | TRBV5-8 | TGTGCCAGCAACTGGGGGACTAGCGGAGCGAATGAGCAGTTCTTC | CASNWGTSGANEQFF
TRBD1 | . | TRBJ2-1 | TRBV2 | TGTGCCAGCAGCGGGGACAGGGCAACCTACAATGAGCAGTTCTTC | CASSGDRATYNEQFF
TRBD2 | once | TRBJ2-7 | TRBV14 | TGTGCCAGCAGCCAAGACCGACTAGCATTCTCCTACGAGCAGTACTTC | CASSQDRLAFSYEQYF
TRBD1 | . | TRBJ1-1 | TRBV5-1 | TGCGCCAGCAGCTTCTCCAGGGGGCTAATGGACACTGAAGCTTTCTTT | CASSFSRGLMDTEAFF
. | . | TRBJ2-2 | TRBV5-4 | TGTGCCAGCAGCTTGGGTCAACTGAACACCGGGGAGCTGTTTTTT | CASSLGQLNTGELFF
. | . | TRBJ1-1 | TRBV11-2 | TGTGCCAGCAGCCCCCGGGTAGGGGAAATCTCTGAAGCTTTCTTT | CASSPRVGEISEAFF
TRBD2 | . | TRBJ2-1 | TRBV27 | TGTGCCAGCACGGGGGGGCTGCTTGAGCAGTTCTTC | CASTGGLLEQFF
TRBD1 | . | TRBJ1-1 | TRBV5-1 | TGCGCCAGCAGCCCAAGACAGGGCAACACTGAAGCTTTCTTT | CASSPRQGNTEAFF
. | . | TRBJ1-3 | TRBV28 | TGTGCCAGCAGTTTACCGGGGGCTGGAAACACCATATATTTT | CASSLPGAGNTIYF